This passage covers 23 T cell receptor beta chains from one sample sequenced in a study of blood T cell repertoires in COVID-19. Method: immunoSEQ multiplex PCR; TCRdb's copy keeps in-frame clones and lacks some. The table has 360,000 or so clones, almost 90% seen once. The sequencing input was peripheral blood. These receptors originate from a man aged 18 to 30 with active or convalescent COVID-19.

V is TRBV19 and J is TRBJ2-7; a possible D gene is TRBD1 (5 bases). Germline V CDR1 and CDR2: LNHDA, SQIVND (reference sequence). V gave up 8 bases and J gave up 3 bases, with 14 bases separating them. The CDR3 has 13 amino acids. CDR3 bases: TGTGCCAGTGGGCAAGGGGCCAACTACGAGCAGTACTTC. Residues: CASGQGANYEQYF.

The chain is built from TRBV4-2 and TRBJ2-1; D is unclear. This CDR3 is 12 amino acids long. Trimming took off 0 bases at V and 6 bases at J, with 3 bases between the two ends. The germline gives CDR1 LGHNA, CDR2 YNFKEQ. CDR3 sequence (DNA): TGTGCCAGCAGCCAAGACGGCAATGAGCAGTTCTTC. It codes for CASSQDGNEQFF.

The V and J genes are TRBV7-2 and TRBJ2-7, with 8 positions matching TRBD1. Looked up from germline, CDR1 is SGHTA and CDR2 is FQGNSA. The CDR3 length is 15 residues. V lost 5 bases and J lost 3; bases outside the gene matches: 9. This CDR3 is CASSSYRTGNYEQYF. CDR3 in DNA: TGTGCCAGCAGCAGCTATCGGACAGGGAACTACGAGCAGTACTTC.

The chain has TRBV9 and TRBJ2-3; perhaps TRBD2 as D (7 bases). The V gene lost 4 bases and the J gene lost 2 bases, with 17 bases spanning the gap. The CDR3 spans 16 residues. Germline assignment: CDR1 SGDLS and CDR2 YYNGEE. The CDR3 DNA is TGTGCCAGCAGCCCCAGGGGACTACCCTACACAGATACGCAGTATTTT. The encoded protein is CASSPRGLPYTDTQYF.

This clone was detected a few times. CDR3 sequence: CASSEVGGEDEQYF. The CDR3 region has the DNA TGTGCCAGCAGCGAGGTCGGAGGGGAGGACGAGCAGTACTTC. This chain joins TRBV9 and TRBJ2-7, with a tentative D call TRBD2 (6 bases). The CDR3 length is 14 residues. CDR1 is SGDLS and CDR2 is YYNGEE in the germline V gene. V gave up 3 bases and J gave up 5 bases, with 15 bases separating them.

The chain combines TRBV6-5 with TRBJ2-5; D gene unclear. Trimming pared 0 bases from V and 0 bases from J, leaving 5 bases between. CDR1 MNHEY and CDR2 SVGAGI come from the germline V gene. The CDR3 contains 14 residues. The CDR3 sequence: CASSYSEYQETQYF. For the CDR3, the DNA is TGTGCCAGCAGTTACTCGGAGTACCAAGAGACCCAGTACTTC.

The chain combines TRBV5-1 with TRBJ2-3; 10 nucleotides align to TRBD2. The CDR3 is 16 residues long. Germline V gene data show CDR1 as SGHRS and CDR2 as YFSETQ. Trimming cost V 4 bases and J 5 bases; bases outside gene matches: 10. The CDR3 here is CASSPLAGAGEDTQYF. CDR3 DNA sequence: TGCGCCAGCAGCCCTCTAGCGGGGGCTGGTGAAGATACGCAGTATTTT. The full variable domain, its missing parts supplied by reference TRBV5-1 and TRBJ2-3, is KAGVTQTPRYLIKTRGQQVTLSCSPISGHRSVSWYQQTPGQGLQFLFEYFSETQRNKGNFPGRFSGRQFSNSRSEMNVSTLELGDSALYLCASSPLAGAGEDTQYFGPGTRLTVL.

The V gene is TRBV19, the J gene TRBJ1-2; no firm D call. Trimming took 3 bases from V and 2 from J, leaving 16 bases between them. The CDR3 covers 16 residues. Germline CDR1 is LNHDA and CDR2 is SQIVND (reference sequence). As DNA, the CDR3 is TGTGCCAGTAGTATGGCCCCGGGCGGCGGGAACTATGGCTACACCTTC. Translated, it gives CASSMAPGGGNYGYTF.

The DNA of the CDR3 is TGTGCCAGCAGTTTCGACAGGGGTATGCAGCCCCAGCATTTT. Protein: CASSFDRGMQPQHF. The V and J genes are TRBV6-5 and TRBJ1-5, with 8 bases identical to TRBD1. The CDR3 consists of 14 residues. Germline V gene lookup returns CDR1 MNHEY and CDR2 SVGAGI. Unmatched junction bases numbered 6, after V lost 4 bases and J lost 7 bases.

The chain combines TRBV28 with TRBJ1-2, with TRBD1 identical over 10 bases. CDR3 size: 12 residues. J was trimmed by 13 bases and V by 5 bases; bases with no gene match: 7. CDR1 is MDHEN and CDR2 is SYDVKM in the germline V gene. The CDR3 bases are TGTGCCAGCAGTCCTCCTGACAGGGGGCCCACCTTC. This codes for CASSPPDRGPTF.

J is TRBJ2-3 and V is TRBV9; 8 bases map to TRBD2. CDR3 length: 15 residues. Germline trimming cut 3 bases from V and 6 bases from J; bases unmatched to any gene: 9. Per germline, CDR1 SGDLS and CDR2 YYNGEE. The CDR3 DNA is TGTGCCAGCAGCGCGGGACTAGGGGAGGGGGATACGCAGTATTTT. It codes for CASSAGLGEGDTQYF.

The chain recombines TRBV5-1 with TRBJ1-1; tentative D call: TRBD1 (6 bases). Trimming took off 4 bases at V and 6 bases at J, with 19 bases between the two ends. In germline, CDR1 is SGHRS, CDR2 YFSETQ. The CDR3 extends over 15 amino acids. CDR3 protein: CASSPRQLQGPEAFF. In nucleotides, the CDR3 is TGCGCCAGCAGCCCACGACAATTACAGGGCCCTGAAGCTTTCTTT.

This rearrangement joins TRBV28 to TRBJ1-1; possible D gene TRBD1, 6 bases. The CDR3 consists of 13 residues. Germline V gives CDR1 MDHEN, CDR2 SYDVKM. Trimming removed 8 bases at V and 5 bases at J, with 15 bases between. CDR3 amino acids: CASSGQGTTEAFF. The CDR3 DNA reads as TGTGCCAGCTCCGGCCAGGGGACAACTGAAGCTTTCTTT. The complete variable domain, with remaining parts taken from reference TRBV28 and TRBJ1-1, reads DVKVTQSSRYLVKRTGEKVFLECVQDMDHENMFWYRQDPGLGLRLIYFSYDVKMKEKGDIPEGYSVSREKKERFSLILESASTNQTSMYLCASSGQGTTEAFFGQGTRLTVV.

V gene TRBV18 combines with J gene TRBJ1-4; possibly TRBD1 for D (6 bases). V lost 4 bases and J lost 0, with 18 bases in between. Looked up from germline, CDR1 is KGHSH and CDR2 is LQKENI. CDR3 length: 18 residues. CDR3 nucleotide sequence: TGTGCCAGCTCACGATTCGGACAGCACTTTGCAACTAATGAAAAACTGTTTTTT. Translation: CASSRFGQHFATNEKLFF.

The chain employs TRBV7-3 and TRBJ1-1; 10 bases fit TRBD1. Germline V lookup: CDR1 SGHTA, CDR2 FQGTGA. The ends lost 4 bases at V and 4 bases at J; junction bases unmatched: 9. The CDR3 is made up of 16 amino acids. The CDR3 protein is CASSSTDRGVSTEAFF. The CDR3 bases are TGTGCCAGCAGCTCGACGGACAGGGGGGTGAGCACTGAAGCTTTCTTT.

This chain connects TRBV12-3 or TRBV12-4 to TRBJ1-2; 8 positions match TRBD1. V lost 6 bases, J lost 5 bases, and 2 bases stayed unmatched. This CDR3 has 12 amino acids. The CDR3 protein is CASSWTGYGYTF. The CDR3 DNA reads TGTGCCAGCAGCTGGACAGGGTATGGCTACACCTTC.

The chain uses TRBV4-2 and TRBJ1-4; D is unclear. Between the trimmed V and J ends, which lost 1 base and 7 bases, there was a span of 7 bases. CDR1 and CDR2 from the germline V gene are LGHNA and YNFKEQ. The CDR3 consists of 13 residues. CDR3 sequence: CASSQGGPEKLFF. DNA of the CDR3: TGTGCCAGCAGCCAAGGAGGGCCTGAAAAACTGTTTTTT.

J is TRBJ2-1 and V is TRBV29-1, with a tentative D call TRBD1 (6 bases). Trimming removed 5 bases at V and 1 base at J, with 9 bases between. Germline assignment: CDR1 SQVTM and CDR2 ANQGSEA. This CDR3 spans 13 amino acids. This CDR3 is CSVPRGSYNEQFF. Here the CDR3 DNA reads TGCAGCGTTCCGAGGGGGTCCTACAATGAGCAGTTCTTC.

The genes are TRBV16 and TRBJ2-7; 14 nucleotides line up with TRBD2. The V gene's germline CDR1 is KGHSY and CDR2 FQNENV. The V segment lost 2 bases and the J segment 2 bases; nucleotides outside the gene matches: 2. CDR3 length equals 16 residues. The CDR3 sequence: CASSQGTSGRTYEQYF. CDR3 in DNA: TGTGCCAGCAGCCAAGGGACTAGCGGGAGAACCTACGAGCAGTACTTC. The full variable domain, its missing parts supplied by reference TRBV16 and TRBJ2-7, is GEEVAQTPKHLVRGEGQKAKLYCAPIKGHSYVFWYQQVLKNEFKFLISFQNENVFDETGMPKERFSAKCLPNSPCSLEIQATKLEDSAVYFCASSQGTSGRTYEQYFGPGTRLTVT.

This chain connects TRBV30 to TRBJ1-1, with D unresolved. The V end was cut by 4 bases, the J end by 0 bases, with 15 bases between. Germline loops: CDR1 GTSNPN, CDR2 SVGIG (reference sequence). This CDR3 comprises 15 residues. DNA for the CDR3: TGTGCCTGGAAGTTTCCACTTCTCATGAACACTGAAGCTTTCTTT. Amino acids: CAWKFPLLMNTEAFF.

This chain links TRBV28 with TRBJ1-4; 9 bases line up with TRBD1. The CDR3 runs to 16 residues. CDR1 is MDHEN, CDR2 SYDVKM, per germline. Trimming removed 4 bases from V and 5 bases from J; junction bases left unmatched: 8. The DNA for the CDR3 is TGTGCCAGCAGTTGGGGACAGGGTGTTCCCAATGAAAAACTGTTTTTT. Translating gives CASSWGQGVPNEKLFF.

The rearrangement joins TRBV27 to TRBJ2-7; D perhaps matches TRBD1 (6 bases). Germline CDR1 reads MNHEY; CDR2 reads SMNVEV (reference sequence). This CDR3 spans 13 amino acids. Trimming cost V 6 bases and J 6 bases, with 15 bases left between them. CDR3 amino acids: CASSLGASGEQYF. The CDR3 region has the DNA TGTGCCAGCAGCCTGGGGGCGAGCGGCGAGCAGTACTTC.

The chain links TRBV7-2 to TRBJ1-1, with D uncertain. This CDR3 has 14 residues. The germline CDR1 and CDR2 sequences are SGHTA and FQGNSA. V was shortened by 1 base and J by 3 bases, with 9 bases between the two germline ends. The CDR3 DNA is TGTGCCAGCAGCTTAGAAGGGAGGTACACTGAAGCTTTCTTT. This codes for CASSLEGRYTEAFF.